This T cell receptor beta chain emerged from a study of monozygotic twins with inflammatory bowel disease (dated by TCRdb to about 2019). Context from the whole study: A total of approximately 28 monozygotic twin pairs were included in the full study, comprising nine German pairs (four IBD-concordant, five IBD-discordant) and 19 IBD-discordant Danish pairs. The search for disease-associated traits relied mainly on comparing IBD patients with their genetically identical healthy co-twins within discordant pairs. Each individual had, on average, about 151 000 unique TCRalpha sequences and 181 000 unique TCRbeta sequences available for analysis. What the research found in general, with its limitations: IBD patients shared fewer clonotypes with other individuals than healthy twins did, most markedly in patients showing signs of disease activity. Distinction between different T cell subtypes could not be achieved in the analysis. A decrease in TCRbeta repertoire diversity, as measured by inverse Simpson index, was observed in IBD patients compared with their healthy co-twins. No difference in repertoire similarity was observed between concordant and discordant twins, possibly owing to limited statistical power. Differing immunosuppressive treatments among patients may have added background noise and inter-individual variability to the repertoires. No single strong signal or clonotype linked to IBD turned up in the results, so the idea that one exists was not supported.

With regard to this clonotype: The antigen it binds to is not known.

Libraries came from 5' RACE. Preparation of each TCR library used approximately 3.5 ug of total RNA. For each sample, cDNA was synthesized in eight separate reactions using SMARTScribe reverse transcriptase. During cDNA synthesis, unique molecular identifiers containing a 6-nucleotide sample barcode were introduced by template switching. TCRalpha and TCRbeta cDNA was amplified in two nested PCRs of around 15 and 10 cycles, and bead purification was carried out after each PCR. Before amplification, cDNA was treated with uracil DNA-glycosylase and purified using the QIAquick PCR purification kit. The second PCR was the step at which Illumina TruSeq-compatible adapters and sample-specific barcodes were added. Library quality and concentration were checked on TapeStation and Qubit, and libraries were pooled at around 4.7 ng each. Sequencing of pooled libraries was carried out on an Illumina HiSeq2500 single-index Rapid Run using 2 x 100 bp reads and custom sequencing primers. In the source study's methods: PCR and sequencing errors were corrected by UMI-based consensus assembly using MiGEC version 1.2.6. MiXCR version 2.1.1 was used to carry out V(D)J alignment, clonotype assembly and CDR3 extraction. Gene usage, clonotype sharing and MAIT/NKT TCR abundance were normalised by analysing the top 1000, 10 000 and 20 000 clonotypes per sample. After downsampling to 27 000 UMIs, diversity was calculated as the inverse Simpson index using the vegan R package. Paired Mann-Whitney U tests were applied to discordant twin pairs, with Benjamini-Hochberg correction for multiple testing. TCRdb reprocessed the raw reads; every CDR3 protein sequence is a single record, and DNA is not supplied. What appears here as the V and J calls and clone size reflects TCRdb's work, not the paper's. The sample table on file contains approximately 300,000 distinct CDR3 sequences. The ten largest clonotypes hold 5.5% to 6.5% of the sample.

From each donor, an approximately 2.5 ml peripheral blood sample was collected into PAXgene tubes and stored at -80 degrees C. Without T cell sorting, total RNA was isolated from whole blood using the PAXgene blood miRNA kit on an automated QIAcube. Peripheral blood from monozygotic twin pairs who were concordant or discordant for inflammatory bowel disease underwent deep TCRalpha and TCRbeta repertoire profiling using unique molecular barcoding. For every twin pair, smoking habits were documented, and each individual was categorised as a current, former or never smoker. The germline V gene gives CDR1 as KGHSH and CDR2 as LQKENI. Taken from cysteine to phenylalanine, the CDR3 has 14 residues. Only the protein is on record.

This receptor was obtained from a human donor with ulcerative colitis or Crohn's disease, or a healthy co-twin of an affected twin (not recorded which). The sequenced sample consisted of blood. The chain is assembled from TRBV18 and TRBJ2-7. CDR3 loop: CASTKSTATYEQYF.